This TCR beta chain stems from a study of blood T cell repertoires in COVID-19. The assay was immunoSEQ multiplex PCR, and TCRdb's table has in-frame clones only and misses some. The sample lists about 62,000 clones, 92% seen once, with roughly 5.2% in the top ten. The length of the CDR3 is 15 residues. CDR1 is KGHSH and CDR2 is LQKENI in the germline V gene. Trimming removed 1 base from V and 9 bases from J, with 16 bases in between. The chain employs TRBV18 and TRBJ1-5; no reliable D call. The source is a human donor in a cohort sampled during active COVID-19. What was sequenced was peripheral blood. The CDR3 bases are TGTGCCAGCTCACCACAGTCCGGACTGGTGTGGCCCCAGCATTTT. Its translation: CASSPQSGLVWPQHF.